This paragraph covers one TCR beta chain sequence. Its antigen is currently unknown. This entry is derived from a study of OX40 agonist ivuxolimab in advanced cancers. Study results and caveats: In the 0.1 to 3.0 mg/kg range, CD4+ and CD8+ blood T cells had expanded clonally by week 6. Expanded clones were, on average, more numerous in CD8+ T cells than in CD4+.

Sequencing used immunoSEQ multiplex PCR; TCRdb keeps in-frame clones, though not all of them. The sample includes 60,000 to 100,000 clones, 87% of them seen just once. V was clipped by 4 bases and J by 1 base; unmatched bases: 3. Looked up from germline, CDR1 is LNHNV and CDR2 is YYDKDF (reference sequence). CDR3 length: 15 residues. The sample was CD4+ or CD8+ T cells sorted from blood, taken in a trial of the OX40 agonist ivuxolimab. The chain joins TRBV15 to TRBJ2-3, with 9 positions matching TRBD2. This receptor was identified in an adult with an advanced solid tumor such as melanoma, head and neck, liver or kidney cancer. The CDR3 reads CATSTRTSGTDTQYF. CDR3 coding DNA: TGTGCCACCAGCACAAGGACTAGCGGCACAGATACGCAGTATTTT.